Listed below are T cell receptor beta chains from one sample, sequenced in a study of regulatory T cells in long-lasting Graves disease. MiXCR was run by TCRdb on the multiplex PCR reads, yielding one entry per CDR3 protein. The sample consists of some 340,000 distinct CDR3 sequences, roughly 20% of them appearing once. Sequenced here: peripheral blood mononuclear cells (PBMCs), sampled when the disease was refractory, from a patient treated with antithyroid drugs. The receptors shown here come from a middle-aged woman with Graves disease. CDR3s include the opening cysteine and the closing phenylalanine or tryptophan. The D gene is left open where the match is weak. Some rows mark clone size as missing; the rest say once, few, many or name a class of expanded clone.

NA NA TRBJ1-1 TRBV7-9 CASSSRPGVSTEAFF TGTGCCAGCAGCTCGAGGCCAGGGGTGTCCACTGAAGCTTTCTTT
NA NA TRBJ2-7 TRBV5-1 CASKSGHSSYEQYF TGCGCCAGCAAATCGGGACATAGCTCCTACGAGCAGTACTTC
NA NA TRBJ2-5 TRBV5-1 CASSLVDWGEHETQYF TGCGCCAGCAGCTTGGTCGACTGGGGGGAACACGAGACCCAGTACTTC
NA NA TRBJ1-4 TRBV27 CASSGGRWGNEKLFF TGTGCCAGCAGTGGAGGGAGATGGGGTAATGAAAAACTGTTTTTT
TRBD1 many TRBJ1-2 TRBV6-5 CASSYSMLTGGQYGYTF TGTGCCAGCAGTTACTCGATGTTGACAGGGGGCCAATATGGCTACACCTTC
TRBD1 NA TRBJ1-1 TRBV6-5 CASSYDEFGTGDTEAFF TGTGCCAGCAGTTACGACGAATTCGGGACAGGGGACACTGAAGCTTTCTTT
NA few TRBJ2-1 TRBV12-3/TRBV12-4 CASSFPLAEGSIEQFF TGTGCCAGCAGTTTCCCCCTAGCTGAAGGCAGTATTGAGCAGTTCTTC
TRBD1 NA TRBJ1-3 TRBV7-8 CASSFHRGISGNTIYF TGTGCCAGCAGCTTTCACAGGGGCATCTCTGGAAACACCATATATTTT
TRBD1 NA TRBJ2-7 TRBV20-1 CSEDSGTGGNHEQYF TGCAGTGAGGATAGCGGGACAGGGGGCAATCACGAGCAGTACTTC
NA NA TRBJ2-2 TRBV5-1 CASSLAFFRAAGELFF TGCGCCAGCAGCTTGGCTTTCTTTCGGGCCGCTGGGGAGCTGTTTTTT
NA NA TRBJ1-1 TRBV7-9 CATENTEAFF TGTGCCACCGAGAACACTGAAGCTTTCTTT
NA many TRBJ1-5 TRBV28 CASRLGTVSNQPQHF TGTGCCAGCAGGCTCGGGACGGTTAGCAATCAGCCCCAGCATTTT
NA few TRBJ2-7 TRBV7-9 CASSLWVAGASEQYF TGTGCCAGCAGCTTATGGGTGGCGGGGGCGAGCGAGCAGTACTTC
NA many TRBJ1-1 TRBV6-1 CASSDGPGQNTEAFF TGTGCCAGCAGTGACGGACCGGGACAGAACACTGAAGCTTTCTTT
TRBD2 NA TRBJ2-7 TRBV5-6 CASSLFGTSGSWEQYF TGTGCCAGCAGCTTGTTTGGGACTAGCGGGAGTTGGGAGCAGTACTTC
NA NA TRBJ2-1 TRBV11-2 CASSLGARHNEQFF TGTGCCAGCAGCTTAGGGGCCCGACACAATGAGCAGTTCTTC
NA few TRBJ2-7 TRBV6-2/TRBV6-3 CASSPRQGLLSYEQYF TGTGCCAGCAGTCCCCGACAGGGACTACTATCCTACGAGCAGTACTTC
NA many TRBJ2-7 TRBV12-3/TRBV12-4 CASSYPGQFAEQYF TGTGCCAGCAGTTATCCCGGGCAATTTGCCGAGCAGTACTTC
NA NA TRBJ1-4 TRBV7-9 CASSFAGRTNEKLFF TGTGCCAGCAGCTTTGCAGGGAGGACTAATGAAAAACTGTTTTTT
TRBD2 few TRBJ2-7 TRBV9 CASSVTPAGGSEQYF TGTGCCAGCAGCGTTACTCCAGCGGGAGGGAGCGAGCAGTACTTC
NA many TRBJ1-6 TRBV12-3/TRBV12-4 CATGQANSPLHF TGTGCCACCGGGCAGGCAAATTCACCCCTCCACTTT
TRBD2 NA TRBJ2-2 TRBV6-1 CASSSRTSGSWTGELFF TGTGCCAGCAGCTCTCGGACTAGCGGGAGTTGGACCGGGGAGCTGTTTTTT
NA NA TRBJ2-7 TRBV5-4 CASSKGTESSYEQYF TGTGCCAGCAGCAAAGGGACCGAGAGCTCCTACGAGCAGTACTTC
NA NA TRBJ2-3 TRBV20-1 CSAKDWNTDTQYF TGCAGTGCTAAAGACTGGAACACAGATACGCAGTATTTT
NA once TRBJ1-1 TRBV5-4 CASSAGDTNTEAFF TGTGCCAGCAGCGCTGGGGACACCAACACTGAAGCTTTCTTT
NA few TRBJ2-7 TRBV2 CASSRTQGSYEQYF TGTGCCAGCAGCCGCACACAGGGTTCCTACGAGCAGTACTTC
TRBD2 NA TRBJ2-5 TRBV10-2 CASSKAGGPIETQYF TGCGCCAGCAGCAAAGCGGGAGGGCCGATAGAGACCCAGTACTTC
NA NA TRBJ2-7 TRBV20-1 CSARDPGLSSYEQYF TGCAGTGCTAGAGATCCGGGATTGAGCTCCTACGAGCAGTACTTC
TRBD1 NA TRBJ1-1 TRBV2 CASTRRTGVKYTEAFF TGTGCCAGCACCCGCAGGACAGGGGTTAAGTACACTGAAGCTTTCTTT
TRBD1 many TRBJ2-6 TRBV6-1 CASSRPGQGLSSGANVLTF TGTGCCAGCAGTCGACCGGGACAGGGGCTGAGCTCTGGGGCCAACGTCCTGACTTTC